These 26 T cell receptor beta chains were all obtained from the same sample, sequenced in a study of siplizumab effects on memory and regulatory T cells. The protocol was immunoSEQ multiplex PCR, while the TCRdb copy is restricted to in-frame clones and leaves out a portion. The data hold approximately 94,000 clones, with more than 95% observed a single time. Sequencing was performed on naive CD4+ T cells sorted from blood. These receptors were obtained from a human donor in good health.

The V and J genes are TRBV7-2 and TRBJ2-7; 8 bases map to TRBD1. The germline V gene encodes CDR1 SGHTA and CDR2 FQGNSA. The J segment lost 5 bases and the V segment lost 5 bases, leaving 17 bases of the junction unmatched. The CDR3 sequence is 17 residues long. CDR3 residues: CASSPPNHGTGGHEQYF. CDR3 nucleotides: TGTGCCAGCAGCCCCCCAAACCACGGGACAGGAGGCCACGAGCAGTACTTC.

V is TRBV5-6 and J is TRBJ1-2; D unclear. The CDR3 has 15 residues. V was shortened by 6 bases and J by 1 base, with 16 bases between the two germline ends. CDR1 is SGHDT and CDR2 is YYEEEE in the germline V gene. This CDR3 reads CASTPGGGNNYGYTF. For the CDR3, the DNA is TGTGCCAGCACCCCAGGTGGTGGTAATAACTATGGCTACACCTTC.

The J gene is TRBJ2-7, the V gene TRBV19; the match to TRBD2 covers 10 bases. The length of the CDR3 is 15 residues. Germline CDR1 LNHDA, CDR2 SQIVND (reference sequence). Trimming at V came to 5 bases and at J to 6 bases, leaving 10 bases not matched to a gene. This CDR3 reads CASSFVSGGAFEQYF. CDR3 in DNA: TGTGCCAGTAGTTTCGTCAGCGGGGGGGCTTTCGAGCAGTACTTC.

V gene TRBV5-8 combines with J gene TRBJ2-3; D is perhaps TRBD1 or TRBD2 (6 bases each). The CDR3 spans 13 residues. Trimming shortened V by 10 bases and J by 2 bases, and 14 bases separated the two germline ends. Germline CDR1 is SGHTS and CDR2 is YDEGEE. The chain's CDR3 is CAPFGGPTDTQYF. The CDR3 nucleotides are TGTGCCCCCTTCGGGGGCCCCACAGATACGCAGTATTTT.

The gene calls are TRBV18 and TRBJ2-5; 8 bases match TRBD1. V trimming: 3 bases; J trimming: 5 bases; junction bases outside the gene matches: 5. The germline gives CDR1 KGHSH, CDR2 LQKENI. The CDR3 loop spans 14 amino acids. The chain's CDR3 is CASSPPGGFETQYF. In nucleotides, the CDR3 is TGTGCCAGCTCACCGCCAGGGGGCTTCGAGACCCAGTACTTC. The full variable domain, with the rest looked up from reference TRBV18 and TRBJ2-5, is NAGVMQNPRHLVRRRGQEARLRCSPMKGHSHVYWYRQLPEEGLKFMVYLQKENIIDESGMPKERFSAEFPKEGPSILRIQQVVRGDSAAYFCASSPPGGFETQYFGPGTRLLVL.

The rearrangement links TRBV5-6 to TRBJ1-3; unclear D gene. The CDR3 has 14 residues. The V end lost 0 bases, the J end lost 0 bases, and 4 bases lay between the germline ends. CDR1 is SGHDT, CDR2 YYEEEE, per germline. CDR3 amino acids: CASSLADSGNTIYF. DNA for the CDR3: TGTGCCAGCAGCTTGGCCGACTCTGGAAACACCATATATTTT.

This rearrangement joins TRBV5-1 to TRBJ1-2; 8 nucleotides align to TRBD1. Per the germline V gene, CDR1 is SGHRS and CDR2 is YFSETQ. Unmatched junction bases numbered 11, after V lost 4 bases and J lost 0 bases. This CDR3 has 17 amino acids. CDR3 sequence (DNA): TGCGCCAGCAGCCCCCAAGTGCCGACAGGGGCTAACTATGGCTACACCTTC. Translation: CASSPQVPTGANYGYTF.

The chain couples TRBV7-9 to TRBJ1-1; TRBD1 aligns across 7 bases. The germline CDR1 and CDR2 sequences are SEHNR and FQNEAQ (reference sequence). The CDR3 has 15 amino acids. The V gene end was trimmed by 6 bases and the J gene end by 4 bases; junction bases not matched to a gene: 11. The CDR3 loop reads CASRPTEGAGTEAFF. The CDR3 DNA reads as TGTGCCAGCAGGCCAACCGAGGGGGCTGGCACTGAAGCTTTCTTT.

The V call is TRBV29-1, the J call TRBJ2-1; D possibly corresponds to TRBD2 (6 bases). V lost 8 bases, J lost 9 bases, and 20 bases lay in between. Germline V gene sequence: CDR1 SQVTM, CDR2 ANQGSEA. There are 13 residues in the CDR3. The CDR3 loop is CSLQPGGKGEQFF. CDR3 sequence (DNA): TGCAGCCTGCAACCCGGGGGTAAAGGTGAGCAGTTCTTC.

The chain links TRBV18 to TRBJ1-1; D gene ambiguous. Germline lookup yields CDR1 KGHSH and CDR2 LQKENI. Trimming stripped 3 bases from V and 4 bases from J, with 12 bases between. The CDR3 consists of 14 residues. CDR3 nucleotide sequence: TGTGCCAGCTCACCTAATCTTGGGAGCACTGAAGCTTTCTTT. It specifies CASSPNLGSTEAFF.

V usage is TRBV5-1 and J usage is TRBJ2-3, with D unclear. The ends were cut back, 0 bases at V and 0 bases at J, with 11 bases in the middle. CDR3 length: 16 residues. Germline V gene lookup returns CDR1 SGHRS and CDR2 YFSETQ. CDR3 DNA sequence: TGCGCCAGCAGCTTGGCGCTAGACGCTAGCACAGATACGCAGTATTTT. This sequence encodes CASSLALDASTDTQYF.

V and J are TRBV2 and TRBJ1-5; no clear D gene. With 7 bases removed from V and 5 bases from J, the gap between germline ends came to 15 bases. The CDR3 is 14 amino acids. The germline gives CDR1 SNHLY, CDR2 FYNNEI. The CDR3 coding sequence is TGTGCCAGCAATGAGGGTTGGGTGGATCAGCCCCAGCATTTT. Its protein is CASNEGWVDQPQHF.

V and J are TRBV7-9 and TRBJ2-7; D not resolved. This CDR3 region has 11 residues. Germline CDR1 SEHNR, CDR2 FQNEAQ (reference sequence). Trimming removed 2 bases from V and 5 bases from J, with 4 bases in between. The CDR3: CASSLRDEQYF. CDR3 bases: TGTGCCAGCAGCTTAAGAGACGAGCAGTACTTC.

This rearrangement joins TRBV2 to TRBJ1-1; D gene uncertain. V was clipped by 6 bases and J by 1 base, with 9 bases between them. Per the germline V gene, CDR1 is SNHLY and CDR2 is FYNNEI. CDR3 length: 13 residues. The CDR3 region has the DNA TGTGCCAGCAGGTTGCCGACGAACACTGAAGCTTTCTTT. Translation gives CASRLPTNTEAFF.

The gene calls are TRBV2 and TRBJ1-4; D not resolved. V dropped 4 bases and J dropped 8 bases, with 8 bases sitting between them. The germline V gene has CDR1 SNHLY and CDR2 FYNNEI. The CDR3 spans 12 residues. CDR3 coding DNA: TGTGCCAGCAGTGGGTCTCGGGAAAAACTGTTTTTT. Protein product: CASSGSREKLFF.

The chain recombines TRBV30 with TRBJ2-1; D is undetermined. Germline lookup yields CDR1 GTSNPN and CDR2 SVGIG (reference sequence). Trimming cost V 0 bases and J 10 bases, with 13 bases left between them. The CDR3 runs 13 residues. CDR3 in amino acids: CAWSVRRGQEQFF. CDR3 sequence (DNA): TGTGCCTGGAGTGTACGACGCGGCCAGGAGCAGTTCTTC.

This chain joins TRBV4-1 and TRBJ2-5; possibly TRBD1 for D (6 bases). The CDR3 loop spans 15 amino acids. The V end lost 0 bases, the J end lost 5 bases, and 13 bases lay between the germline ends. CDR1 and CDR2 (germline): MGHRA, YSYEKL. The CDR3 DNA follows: TGCGCCAGCAGCCAAGAACAGGGCTGGGGGGAGACCCAGTACTTC. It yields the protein CASSQEQGWGETQYF.

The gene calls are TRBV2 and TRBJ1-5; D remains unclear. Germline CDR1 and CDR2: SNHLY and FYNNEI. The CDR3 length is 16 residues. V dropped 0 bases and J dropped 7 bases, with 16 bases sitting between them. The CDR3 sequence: CASSEALLSGTQPQHF. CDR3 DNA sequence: TGTGCCAGCAGTGAAGCGCTTCTGTCAGGCACGCAGCCCCAGCATTTT.

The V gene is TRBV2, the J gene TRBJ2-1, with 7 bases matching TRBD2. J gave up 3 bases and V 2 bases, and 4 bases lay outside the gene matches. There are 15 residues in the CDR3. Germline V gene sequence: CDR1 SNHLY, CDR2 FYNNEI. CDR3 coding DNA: TGTGCCAGCAGTGAATCTGGCGGGGGCTACAATGAGCAGTTCTTC. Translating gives CASSESGGGYNEQFF.

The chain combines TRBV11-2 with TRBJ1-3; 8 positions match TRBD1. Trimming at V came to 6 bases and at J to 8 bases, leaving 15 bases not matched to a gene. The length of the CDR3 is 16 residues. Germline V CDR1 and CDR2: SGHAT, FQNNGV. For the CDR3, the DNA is TGTGCCAGCAGACGCTTGGAACAGGGGGATAAAGACACCATATATTTT. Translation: CASRRLEQGDKDTIYF.

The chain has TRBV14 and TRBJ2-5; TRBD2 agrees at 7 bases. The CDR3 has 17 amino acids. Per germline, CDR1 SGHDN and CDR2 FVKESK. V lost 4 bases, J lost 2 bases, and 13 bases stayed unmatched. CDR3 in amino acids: CASSPLRASGAQETQYF. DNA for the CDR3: TGTGCCAGCAGCCCCTTACGGGCTAGCGGAGCGCAAGAGACCCAGTACTTC.

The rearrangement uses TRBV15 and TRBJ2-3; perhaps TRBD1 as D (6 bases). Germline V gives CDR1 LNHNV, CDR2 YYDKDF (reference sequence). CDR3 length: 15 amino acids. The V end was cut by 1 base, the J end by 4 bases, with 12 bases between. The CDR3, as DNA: TGTGCCACCAGCAGAGTTAACAGGGCTGCAGATACGCAGTATTTT. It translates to CATSRVNRAADTQYF.

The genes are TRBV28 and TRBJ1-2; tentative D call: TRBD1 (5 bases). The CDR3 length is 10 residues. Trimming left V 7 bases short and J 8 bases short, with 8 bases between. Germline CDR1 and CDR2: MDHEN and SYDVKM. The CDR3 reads CASTGQGYTF. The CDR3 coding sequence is TGTGCCAGCACAGGGCAGGGCTACACCTTC.

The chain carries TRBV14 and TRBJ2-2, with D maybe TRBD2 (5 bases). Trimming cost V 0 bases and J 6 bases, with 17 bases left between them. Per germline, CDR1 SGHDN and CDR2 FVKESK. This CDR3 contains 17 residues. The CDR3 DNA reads TGTGCCAGCAGCCAAGATAGGGCTAGCAGAGGCCCCGGGGAGCTGTTTTTT. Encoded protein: CASSQDRASRGPGELFF.

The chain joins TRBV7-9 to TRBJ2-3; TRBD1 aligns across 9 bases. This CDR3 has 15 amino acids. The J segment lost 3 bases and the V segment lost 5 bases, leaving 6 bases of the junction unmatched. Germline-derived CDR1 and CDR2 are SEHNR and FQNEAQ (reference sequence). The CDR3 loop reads CASSPGTGTTDTQYF. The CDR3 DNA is TGTGCCAGCAGCCCCGGGACAGGGACAACAGATACGCAGTATTTT.

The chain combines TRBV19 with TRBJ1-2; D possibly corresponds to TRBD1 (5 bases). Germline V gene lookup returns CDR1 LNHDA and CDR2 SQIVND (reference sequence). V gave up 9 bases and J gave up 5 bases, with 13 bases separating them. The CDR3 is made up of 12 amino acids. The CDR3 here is CASGTERYGYTF. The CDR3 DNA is TGTGCCAGCGGGACCGAGAGGTATGGCTACACCTTC.